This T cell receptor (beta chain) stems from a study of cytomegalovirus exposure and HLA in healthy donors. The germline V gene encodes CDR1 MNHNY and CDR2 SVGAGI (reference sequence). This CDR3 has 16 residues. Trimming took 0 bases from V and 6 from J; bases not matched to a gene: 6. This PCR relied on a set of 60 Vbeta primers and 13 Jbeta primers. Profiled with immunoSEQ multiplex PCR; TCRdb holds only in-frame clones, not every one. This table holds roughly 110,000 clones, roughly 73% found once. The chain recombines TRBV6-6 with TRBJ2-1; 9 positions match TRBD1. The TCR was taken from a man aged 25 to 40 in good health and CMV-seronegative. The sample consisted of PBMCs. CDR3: CASSYSNRGQGNEQFF. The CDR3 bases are TGTGCCAGCAGTTACTCGAACAGGGGGCAAGGCAATGAGCAGTTCTTC.